The rows below give T cell receptor beta chains drawn from one sample of a study of cytomegalovirus exposure and HLA in healthy donors. The method was immunoSEQ multiplex PCR; TCRdb's version includes in-frame clones alone and lacks a portion of them. This sample has around 140,000 clones, with 87% found just once. Sequenced input: PBMCs. The receptors come from a woman aged 25-40 years in good health and CMV-seronegative. CDR3s include the opening cysteine and the closing phenylalanine or tryptophan. The D gene is left open where the match is weak. For some rows the clone size is stated as once, few or many, or as a class when expanded; others skip it.

j_call v_call d_call clone_size cdr3_nt cdr3_aa
TRBJ1-2 TRBV29-1 TRBD1 . TGCAGCGTTGATTGGACAGGGGGCCTGGGCTACACCTTC CSVDWTGGLGYTF
TRBJ2-3 TRBV4-3 . few TGCGCCAGCAGCCAAGTCGGGGTCGGCACAGATACGCAGTATTTT CASSQVGVGTDTQYF
TRBJ2-2 TRBV6-5 . . TGTGCCAGCAGTTATCTTGGACTCACTAACACCGGGGAGCTGTTTTTT CASSYLGLTNTGELFF
TRBJ2-7 TRBV4-1 TRBD1 . TGCGCCAGCAGCCAAGAGGGGACAGGAGGCGAGCAGTACTTC CASSQEGTGGEQYF
TRBJ1-2 TRBV10-2 TRBD1 . TGCGCCAGCAGTGCCTTCAGGGCCGGGACAGGGGGCGCCTATGGCTACACCTTC CASSAFRAGTGGAYGYTF
TRBJ1-1 TRBV5-1 TRBD1 . TGCGCCAGCAGCCGGTGGACAGGGGTGAACACTGAAGCTTTCTTT CASSRWTGVNTEAFF
TRBJ2-7 TRBV6-5 TRBD1 . TGTGCCAGCAGTTTCCAGACAGGGCTCGCCTACGAGCAGTACTTC CASSFQTGLAYEQYF
TRBJ1-4 TRBV15 TRBD1 . TGTGCCACCAGGGGGACAGGGAATAATGAAAAACTGTTTTTT CATRGTGNNEKLFF
TRBJ2-1 TRBV6-5 TRBD1 . TGTGCCAGCAGTTACACCGGGACAGGGGTTTCGGAGCAGTTCTTC CASSYTGTGVSEQFF
TRBJ2-7 TRBV11-2 TRBD1 . TGTGCCAGCAGTCCGACCGCCGGGACAGGGCCCTACGAGCAGTACTTC CASSPTAGTGPYEQYF
TRBJ2-1 TRBV5-1 . . TGCGCCAGCAGCCAATCCCCCGGGACTGGTTACAATGAGCAGTTCTTC CASSQSPGTGYNEQFF
TRBJ1-6 TRBV6-5 TRBD1 few TGTGCCAGCAGCCTGACAGGGGCGTATAATTCACCCCTCCACTTT CASSLTGAYNSPLHF
TRBJ2-3 TRBV6-5 TRBD2 few TGTGCCAGCAGTTACCAACTAGCGGGAGCAGATACGCAGTATTTT CASSYQLAGADTQYF
TRBJ1-2 TRBV30 . once TGTGCCTGGTCGGCAGGGATTAACTATGGCTACACCTTC CAWSAGINYGYTF
TRBJ1-2 TRBV19 TRBD1 once TGTGCCACTCGCCTCCTCTCAGGGGGTAGCTATGGCTACACCTTC CATRLLSGGSYGYTF
TRBJ1-5 TRBV18 . . TGTGCCAGCTCACCGCCGGGTCTCGGGAGCAATCAGCCCCAGCATTTT CASSPPGLGSNQPQHF
TRBJ2-7 TRBV6-4 TRBD2 few TGTGCCAGCAGTGAAGAGGCGGGAGGGCCGTACGAGCAGTACTTC CASSEEAGGPYEQYF
TRBJ1-2 TRBV18 TRBD1 . TGTGCCAGCTCCCCCGGGACAGGCTATGGCTACACCTTC CASSPGTGYGYTF
TRBJ1-2 TRBV28 TRBD1 . TGTGCCAGCGAGCCGGGACAGGGGGCCCTTGGGGGCTACACCTTC CASEPGQGALGGYTF
TRBJ1-1 TRBV19 . . TGTGCCAGTAGGGTCTATTCCCAGGGCGATAACACTGAAGCTTTCTTT CASRVYSQGDNTEAFF
TRBJ2-3 TRBV11-3 TRBD1 . TGTGCCAGCAGCCCGACAGGGGAGAGGACAGATACGCAGTATTTT CASSPTGERTDTQYF
TRBJ2-7 TRBV7-9 . . TGTGCCAGCAGCCAAGGCGGACTATTAAAGGCGCACGAGCAGTACTTC CASSQGGLLKAHEQYF
TRBJ2-1 TRBV27 TRBD2 . TGTGCCAGCAACAGACTAGCGGCCCCCTACAATGAGCAGTTCTTC CASNRLAAPYNEQFF
TRBJ2-3 TRBV19 TRBD2 . TGTGCCAGTAGTACCTTTTGGACTAGCGGGGGGGACACAGATACGCAGTATTTT CASSTFWTSGGDTDTQYF
TRBJ2-3 TRBV2 TRBD2 . TGTGCCAGCAGGGCCGAGCTAGCGGGGAGCGATACGCAGTATTTT CASRAELAGSDTQYF
TRBJ1-6 TRBV7-2 TRBD1 . TGTGCCAGCAGCGAACGGGGGACAGGCCGAACATATTCACCCCTCCACTTT CASSERGTGRTYSPLHF
TRBJ2-7 TRBV7-2 TRBD2 . TGTGCCAGCAGCTCTAGCGGCCCAACCTACGAGCAGTACTTC CASSSSGPTYEQYF
TRBJ2-7 TRBV28 TRBD2 . TGTGCCAGCAGTCCCCCCGGACTAGAATACCACGAGCAGTACTTC CASSPPGLEYHEQYF
TRBJ2-7 TRBV27 TRBD2 . TGTGCCAGCAGTTTTCGACTAGCGGGGCCCTTGGAGCAGTACTTC CASSFRLAGPLEQYF
TRBJ1-2 TRBV5-5 . . TGTGCCAGCAGCTTGGAAGGGACTGCTGGCTACACCTTC CASSLEGTAGYTF
TRBJ1-5 TRBV19 . . TGTGCCAGTAGTGCCCGACAGGTGAGAAATCAGCCCCAGCATTTT CASSARQVRNQPQHF
TRBJ2-2 TRBV29-1 TRBD1 . TGCAGCGTCCGCGGACAGGGGAACACCGGGGAGCTGTTTTTT CSVRGQGNTGELFF